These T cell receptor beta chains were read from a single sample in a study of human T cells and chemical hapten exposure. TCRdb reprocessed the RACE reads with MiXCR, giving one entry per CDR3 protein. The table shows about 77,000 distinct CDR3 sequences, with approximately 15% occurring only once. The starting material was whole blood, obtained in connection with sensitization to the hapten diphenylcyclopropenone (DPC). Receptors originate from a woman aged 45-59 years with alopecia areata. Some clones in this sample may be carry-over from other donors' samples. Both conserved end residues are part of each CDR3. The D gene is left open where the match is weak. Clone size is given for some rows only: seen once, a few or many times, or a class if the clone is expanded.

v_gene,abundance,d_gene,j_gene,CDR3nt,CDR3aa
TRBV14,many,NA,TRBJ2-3,TGTGCCAGCAGCCAAGAATTAAGAGGTGATACGCAGTATTTT,CASSQELRGDTQYF
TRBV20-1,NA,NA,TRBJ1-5,TGCAGTGCTAGATGGGCGGGTAGCGATAGCAATCAGCCCCAGCATTTT,CSARWAGSDSNQPQHF
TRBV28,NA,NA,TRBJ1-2,TGTGCCAGCAGTTTGGGGGGGCGCGCCTATGGCTACACCTTC,CASSLGGRAYGYTF
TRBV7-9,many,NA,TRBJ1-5,TGTGCCAGCAGCTCAACCAATCAGCCCCAGCATTTT,CASSSTNQPQHF
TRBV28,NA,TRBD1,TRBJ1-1,TGTGCCAGCAGACTCTTACAGGGGGCGACTGAAGCTTTCTTT,CASRLLQGATEAFF
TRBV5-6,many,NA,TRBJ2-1,TGTGCCAGCAGCTACTTAATTCGAGAAGCCGCTTACGATGAGCAGTTCTTC,CASSYLIREAAYDEQFF
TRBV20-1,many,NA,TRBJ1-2,TGCAGTGCTAGAGATCCTGTCCGCCCAGAAACGGGCTACACCTTC,CSARDPVRPETGYTF
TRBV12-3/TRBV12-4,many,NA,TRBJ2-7,TGTGCCAGCAGTTTGGTCCGGGGTGGTTCCTACGAGCAGTACTTC,CASSLVRGGSYEQYF
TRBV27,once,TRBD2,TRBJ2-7,TGTGCCAGCAGTCATAGGACTAGCGGGATTAGGACCTACGAGCAGTACTTC,CASSHRTSGIRTYEQYF
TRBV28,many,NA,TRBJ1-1,TGTGCCAGCAGTACCCAGGACCCGAACACTGAAGCTTTCTTT,CASSTQDPNTEAFF
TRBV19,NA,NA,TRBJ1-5,TGTGCCAGTACCGTAGGTAGTAACAATCAGCCCCAGCATTTT,CASTVGSNNQPQHF
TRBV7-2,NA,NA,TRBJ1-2,TGTGCCAGCAGCTACGAACCCAGCGGGGGAGTCTACACCTTC,CASSYEPSGGVYTF
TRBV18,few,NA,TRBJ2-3,TGTGCCAGCTCACTGGCAGGGCGCACAGATACGCAGTATTTT,CASSLAGRTDTQYF
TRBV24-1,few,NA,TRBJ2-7,TGTGCCACCAGTCCGGGACCTGTTGCCTACGAGCAGTACTTC,CATSPGPVAYEQYF
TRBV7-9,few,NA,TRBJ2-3,TGTGCCAGCGGGGTGGACACAGATACGCAGTATTTT,CASGVDTDTQYF
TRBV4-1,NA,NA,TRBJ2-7,TGCGCCAGCAGCCAAGACAGGGTTCTACACGAGCAGTACTTC,CASSQDRVLHEQYF
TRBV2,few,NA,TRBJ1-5,TGTGCCAGCAGTATCAGACGGGATAGCAATCAGCCCCAGCATTTT,CASSIRRDSNQPQHF
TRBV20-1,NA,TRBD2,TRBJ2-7,TGCAGTGCTAGAGATCTCCAGCGGGAGGGCCCCGGGGAGCAGTACTTC,CSARDLQREGPGEQYF
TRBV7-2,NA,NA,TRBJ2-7,TGTGCCAGCAGCCCAGCGGGTTACGAGCAGTACTTC,CASSPAGYEQYF
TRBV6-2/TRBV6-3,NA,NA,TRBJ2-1,TGTGCCAGCTACGGTTTTCCCTTTTACAATGAGCAGTTCTTC,CASYGFPFYNEQFF
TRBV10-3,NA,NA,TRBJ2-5,TGTGCCATCAGTGATCCAGCGGTAGGGGAGACCCAGTACTTC,CAISDPAVGETQYF
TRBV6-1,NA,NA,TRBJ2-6,TGTGCCAGCAGTCTTCAGGGGACTGGGGCCAACGTCCTGACTTTC,CASSLQGTGANVLTF
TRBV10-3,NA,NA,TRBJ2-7,TGTGCCATCAGTGAGGGGACGGGCTCCGAGCAGTACTTC,CAISEGTGSEQYF
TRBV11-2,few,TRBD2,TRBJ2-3,TGTGCCAGCAGCCCAATGGCGGGAGTGGATACGCAGTATTTT,CASSPMAGVDTQYF
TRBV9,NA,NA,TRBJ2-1,TGTGCCAGCAGCGTCGGAGCAGAGCAGTTCTTC,CASSVGAEQFF
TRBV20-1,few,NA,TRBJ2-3,TGCAGTGCCGCGAGGGGATCCACAGATACGCAGTATTTT,CSAARGSTDTQYF
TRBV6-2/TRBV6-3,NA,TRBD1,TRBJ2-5,TGTGCCAGCAGTAACGACAGGGCGAGTGGAGAGACCCAGTACTTC,CASSNDRASGETQYF
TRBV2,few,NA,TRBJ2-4,TGTGCCAGCAGCATAGACATTCAGTACTTC,CASSIDIQYF
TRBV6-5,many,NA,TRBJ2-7,TGTGCCAGCAGTTACTCTAGGGATTACGAGCAGTACTTC,CASSYSRDYEQYF
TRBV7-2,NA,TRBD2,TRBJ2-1,TGTGCCAGCAGCTTAGACGGGAGGTACGATGAGCAGTTCTTC,CASSLDGRYDEQFF
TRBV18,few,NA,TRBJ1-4,TGTGCCAGCTCACGAGGCCCCGGGACAATTAATGAAAAACTGTTTTTT,CASSRGPGTINEKLFF
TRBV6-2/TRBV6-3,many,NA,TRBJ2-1,TGTGCCAGCAGCCTAGGGACAAAGCAGTTCTTC,CASSLGTKQFF
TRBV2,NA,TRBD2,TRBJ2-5,TGTGCCAGCAGTGGGCGGGAGGGCCTAGAGACCCAGTACTTC,CASSGREGLETQYF
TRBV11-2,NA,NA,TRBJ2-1,TGTGCCAGCAGCTTTCGCGGAATCTCCTACAATGAGCAGTTCTTC,CASSFRGISYNEQFF
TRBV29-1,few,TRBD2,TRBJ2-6,TGCAGCGTTGAACTAGCGGGACTCTCTGGGGCCAACGTCCTGACTTTC,CSVELAGLSGANVLTF
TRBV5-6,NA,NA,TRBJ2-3,TGTGCCAGCAGCGGGATCCCGCCGCCGAGCCCAGATACGCAGTATTTT,CASSGIPPPSPDTQYF
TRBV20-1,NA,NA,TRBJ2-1,TGCAGTGCTAGAGACCCCTCGGGCTGGAACAATGAGCAGTTCTTC,CSARDPSGWNNEQFF
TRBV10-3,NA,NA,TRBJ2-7,TGTGCCATCAGTGAGTCGGCGGGTCCCTACGAGCAGTACTTC,CAISESAGPYEQYF
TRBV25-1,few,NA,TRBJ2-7,TGTGCCAGCACCCCCCCGGCCTACAGGGCGTATGCCGACGAGCAGTACTTC,CASTPPAYRAYADEQYF
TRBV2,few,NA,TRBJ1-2,TGTGCCAGCAGTGTAAACGTCGGGCGTGCTAACTATGGCTACACCTTC,CASSVNVGRANYGYTF
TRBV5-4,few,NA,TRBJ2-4,TGTGCCAGCAGCTTGCGACTAAATCTTGACATTCAGTACTTC,CASSLRLNLDIQYF
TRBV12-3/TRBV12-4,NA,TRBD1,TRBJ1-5,TGTGCCAGCAGTATTCACAGGGGTGGCAATCAGCCCCAGCATTTT,CASSIHRGGNQPQHF